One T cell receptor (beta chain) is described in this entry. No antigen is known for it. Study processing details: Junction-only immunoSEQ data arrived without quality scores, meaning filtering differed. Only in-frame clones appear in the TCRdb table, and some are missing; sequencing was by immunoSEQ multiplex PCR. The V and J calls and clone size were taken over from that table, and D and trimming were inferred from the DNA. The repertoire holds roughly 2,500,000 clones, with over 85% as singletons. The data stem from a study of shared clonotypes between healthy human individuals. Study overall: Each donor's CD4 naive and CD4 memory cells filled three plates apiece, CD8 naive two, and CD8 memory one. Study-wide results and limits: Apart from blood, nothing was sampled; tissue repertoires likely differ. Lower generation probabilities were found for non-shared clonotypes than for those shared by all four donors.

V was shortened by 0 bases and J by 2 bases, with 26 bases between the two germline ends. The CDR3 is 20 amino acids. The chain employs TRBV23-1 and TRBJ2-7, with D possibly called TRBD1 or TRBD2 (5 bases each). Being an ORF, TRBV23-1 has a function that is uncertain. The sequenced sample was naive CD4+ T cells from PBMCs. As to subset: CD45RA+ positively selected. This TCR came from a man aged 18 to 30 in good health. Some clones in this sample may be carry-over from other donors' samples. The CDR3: CASSQSSRRGAEPKTYEQYF. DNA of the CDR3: TGCGCCAGCAGTCAATCGTCTCGCAGAGGGGCGGAACCCAAAACCTACGAGCAGTACTTC.